This T cell receptor (beta chain) was identified in a study of cytomegalovirus exposure and HLA in healthy donors. Notes on the study in general: More than 150 TCR beta chains were listed as cytomegalovirus-associated. Confirmation was obtained in vitro that a few CMV-associated chains are specific for CMV antigens. The classifier reportedly diagnosed cytomegalovirus status with high specificity and sensitivity. TCR beta sequences reportedly predicted the HLA-A and HLA-B alleles of most subjects accurately.

A note on this clone: Its specificity is unknown.

Unmatched junction bases numbered 2, after V lost 1 base and J lost 0 bases. This CDR3 comprises 15 residues. The germline V gene encodes CDR1 LNHDA and CDR2 SQIVND (reference sequence). The PCR employed 60 Vbeta primers together with 13 Jbeta primers. The repertoire was sequenced with immunoSEQ multiplex PCR; TCRdb's copy has only in-frame clones and lacks some. The sample holds some 64,000 clones; 89% are singletons and the top ten take about 1.6%. The sample comprised PBMCs. The sequence was obtained from a man younger than 40 in good health and CMV-seropositive. The chain links TRBV19 to TRBJ2-5, with TRBD2 identical over 7 bases. CDR3 in DNA: TGTGCCAGTAGTATAGGAGCGGGGCACCAAGAGACCCAGTACTTC. Amino acid sequence: CASSIGAGHQETQYF. Full variable domain (outside the CDR3, taken from reference TRBV19 and TRBJ2-5): DGGITQSPKYLFRKEGQNVTLSCEQNLNHDAMYWYRQDPGQGLRLIYYSQIVNDFQKGDIAEGYSVSREKKESFPLTVTSAQKNPTAFYLCASSIGAGHQETQYFGPGTRLLVL.